The T cell receptor beta chain described here comes from a study of regulatory T cells in long-lasting Graves disease (dated by TCRdb to about 2021). Some background on the complete study: Persistent Graves' disease meant more than 5 years of antithyroid drug treatment with TSH receptor autoantibodies that stayed positive. TCR sequencing covered 13 persistent and 20 or so newly diagnosed Graves' disease patients, around 33 samples in total. In the clinical cohort, patients with persistent Graves' disease had used antithyroid drugs for an average of about 10.3 years. Peripheral blood TCR sequencing and RNA sequencing compared persistent Graves' disease patients with newly diagnosed Graves' disease patients. The study was conducted in China and was registered as a clinical trial.

V loses 8 bases at its end and J loses 4 bases; junction bases beyond the gene matches: 7. From the cysteine up to the phenylalanine, the CDR3 has a length of 15 residues. CDR3 DNA is the only sequence kept; it has 45 bases, read in frame from the first base. CDR1 and CDR2 (KGHDR, SFDVKD) derive from the germline V gene. Preparation of the library involved multiplex PCR. Sequenced using an Illumina HiSeq 4000. TCR beta libraries were built with iRepertoire HTBI primers and Arm-PCR amplification of CDR3 regions. Before sequencing, the PCR products went through gel purification. The source study handled its data this way. Gene usage analysis of CDR3 amino acid clonotypes used the 60 to 80 TRBV and 14 to 15 TRBJ segments found across samples. COPE and FqMerger were used to merge filtered high-quality paired reads into contigs. BLAST was used to align contigs to IMGT TRBV, TRBD and TRBJ reference genes, with CDR3 defined following IMGT. Clonotypes above 0.1% frequency were classified as highly expanded clones. Shannon entropy was used to measure repertoire diversity, and the Gini coefficient was used to measure V-J evenness. A clonotype was considered public if more than one individual shared it. TCRdb reworked the public reads: Q25 trimming with fastp, MiXCR clone assembly, productive beta chains retained. Here each entry gathers all rows of one CDR3 protein and keeps the most common genes and DNA. The V and J calls, along with clone size, are taken from TCRdb and not from the paper's own processing. The sample table records fewer than 400,000 distinct CDR3 sequences; 20% of these occur just once. The ten top clones hold around 21% of the sample.

The sample's time point label, in plain terms: persistent/refractory GD, antithyroid drugs over 5 years with positive TRAb. For both TCR sequencing and RNA sequencing, RNA was extracted from PBMCs in TRIzol. The diagnosis of Graves' disease was made according to American Thyroid Association guidelines. The patients came from an endocrinology department in Xi'an, China. From each patient, approximately 10 milliliters of peripheral blood was collected into an EDTA anticoagulant tube. Ficoll Paque Plus density gradient separation was used to isolate PBMCs, and no further T cell sorting was performed. RNA quality was checked with an Agilent 2100 Bioanalyzer and agarose gel, and concentration with a NanoDrop 2000. In the case of this clonotype: It has no known antigen specificity. Base qualities are not provided; no much larger clone lies one nucleotide away.

Paper-wide results and their limitations: Only the TCR beta chain was sequenced and analyzed. As a limitation, the authors acknowledged that the small sample size may reduce accuracy. A larger number of public clonotypes was shared among persistent patients (over 2,500) than among newly diagnosed patients (approximately 1,000). Persistent disease showed preferential use of TRBV28, TRBJ1-2 and TRBJ2-5, whereas newly diagnosed disease favored TRBV20-1 and TRBJ2-1. Compared with newly diagnosed patients, patients with persistent Graves' disease had lower TCR Shannon entropy and fewer highly expanded clones, which suggests clonal expansion. Peripheral blood alone was examined, since thyroid tissue, which constituted the primary lesion, could not be accessed.

Recombination joined TRBV24-1 with TRBJ2-5; TRBD2 aligns with 12 central bases. The sequenced sample was peripheral blood mononuclear cells (PBMCs), obtained when the disease was refractory, from a patient treated with antithyroid drugs. The source is a female donor with Graves disease. This receptor has the CDR3 CATITKGLAGETQYF. The DNA is as follows: TGTGCCACCATCACTAAGGGACTAGCGGGAGAGACCCAGTACTTC.